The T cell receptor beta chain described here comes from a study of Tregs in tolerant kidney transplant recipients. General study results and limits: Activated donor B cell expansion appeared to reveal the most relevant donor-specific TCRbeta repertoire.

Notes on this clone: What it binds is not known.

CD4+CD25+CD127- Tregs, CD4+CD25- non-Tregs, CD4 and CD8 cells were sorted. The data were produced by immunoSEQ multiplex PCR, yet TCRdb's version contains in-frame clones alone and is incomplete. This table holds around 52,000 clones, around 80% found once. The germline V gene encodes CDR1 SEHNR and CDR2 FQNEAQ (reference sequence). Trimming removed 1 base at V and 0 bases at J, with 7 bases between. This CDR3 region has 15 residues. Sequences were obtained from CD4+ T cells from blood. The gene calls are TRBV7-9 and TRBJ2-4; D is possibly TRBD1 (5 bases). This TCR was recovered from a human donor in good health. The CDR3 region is CASSLGTLAKNIQYF. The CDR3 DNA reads TGTGCCAGCAGCTTAGGGACACTAGCCAAAAACATTCAGTACTTC. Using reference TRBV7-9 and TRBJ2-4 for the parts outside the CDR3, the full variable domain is DTGVSQNPRHKITKRGQNVTFRCDPISEHNRLYWYRQTLGQGPEFLTYFQNEAQLEKSRLLSDRFSAERPKGSFSTLEIQRTEQGDSAMYLCASSLGTLAKNIQYFGAGTRLSVL.